A selection of T cell receptor beta chains follows, all from one sample in a study of shared clonotypes between healthy human individuals. Profiling relied on immunoSEQ multiplex PCR, and the TCRdb table lists in-frame clones only, not all of them. The data hold some 510,000 clones, with more than 65% observed a single time. The sequencing sample was made of PBMCs. The origin of the receptors is a woman between 40 and 55 years old in good health. Some clones in this sample may be carry-over from other donors' samples. CDR3s include the opening cysteine and the closing phenylalanine or tryptophan. The D gene is left open where the match is weak. The size field is filled for only some rows; it gives once, few, many or a size class.

J gene | D gene | clone size | V gene | CDR3 DNA | CDR3 protein
TRBJ2-7 | TRBD1 | . | TRBV7-3 | TGTGCCAGCAGCTTAGTCAGACAGGGCGAGCAGTACTTC | CASSLVRQGEQYF
TRBJ1-2 | TRBD1 | . | TRBV28 | TGTGCCAGCAGTCGCCCTTCGCAGACAGGGGGCAAGGGCTACACCTTC | CASSRPSQTGGKGYTF
TRBJ2-7 | TRBD1 | . | TRBV28 | TGTGCCAGCAGCAAGGGGGGGGACAGGGGCTACGAGCAGTACTTC | CASSKGGDRGYEQYF
TRBJ2-3 | TRBD2 | . | TRBV5-8 | TGTGCCAGCCGCCCCCCTAGCGGGAGGTCAAATACGCAGTATTTT | CASRPPSGRSNTQYF
TRBJ1-3 | TRBD1 | . | TRBV28 | TGTGCCAGCACCGAAACAGGGGGTCTAGACGGAAACACCATATATTTT | CASTETGGLDGNTIYF
TRBJ2-1 | . | . | TRBV27 | TGTGCCAGCAGTTCCCCGGGACGGAGCTCCTACAATGAGCAGTTCTTC | CASSSPGRSSYNEQFF
TRBJ2-7 | TRBD2 | once | TRBV7-2 | TGTGCCAGCAAAGCCGCTGGCGGGGGCTACGAGCAGTACTTC | CASKAAGGGYEQYF
TRBJ2-7 | . | few | TRBV7-2 | TGTGCCAGCAGCCTAGTGGCGGGGAGCTACGAGCAGTACTTC | CASSLVAGSYEQYF
TRBJ2-3 | . | . | TRBV9 | TGTGCCAGCAAGGGCGGGGTCACAGATACGCAGTATTTT | CASKGGVTDTQYF
TRBJ2-1 | . | many | TRBV19 | TGTGCCAGTAGTCTAGCGCCCGGGAGTTTCGATGAGCAGTTCTTC | CASSLAPGSFDEQFF
TRBJ2-2 | . | few | TRBV19 | TGTGCCAGTAGTGAGGGGTTCACCGGGGAGCTGTTTTTT | CASSEGFTGELFF
TRBJ2-2 | . | . | TRBV27 | TGTGCCAGCAGGGAGAGCGGCAGGCACACCGGGGAGCTGTTTTTT | CASRESGRHTGELFF
TRBJ1-2 | . | . | TRBV30 | TGTGCCTGGGGTCGGACTGCTTATGGCTACACCTTC | CAWGRTAYGYTF
TRBJ1-2 | . | . | TRBV9 | TGTGCCAGCAGCGTAGTAGCAGGGACACCTGGCTACACCTTC | CASSVVAGTPGYTF
TRBJ2-7 | TRBD1 | . | TRBV28 | TGTGCCAGCAGAACGACAGGGGATTCCTACGAGCAGTACTTC | CASRTTGDSYEQYF
TRBJ2-1 | . | few | TRBV15 | TGTGCCACCAGCAGAGCCTCCAGCGTTGCAAATGAGCAGTTCTTC | CATSRASSVANEQFF
TRBJ2-1 | . | . | TRBV6-1 | TGTGCCAGCAGTGAAGCGGCCTACAGCTCCTACAATGAGCAGTTCTTC | CASSEAAYSSYNEQFF
TRBJ2-2 | . | . | TRBV27 | TGTGCCAGCAGTCTGAGGGCTGGGGAGCTGTTTTTT | CASSLRAGELFF
TRBJ2-5 | . | once | TRBV5-4 | TGTGCCAGCAGCTTGGGCCAAAACCAAGAGACCCAGTACTTC | CASSLGQNQETQYF
TRBJ2-2 | TRBD2 | . | TRBV6-6 | TGTGCCAGCAGCCTAGCGGCGAACACCGGGGAGCTGTTTTTT | CASSLAANTGELFF
TRBJ2-7 | TRBD1 | . | TRBV7-2 | TGTGCCAGCAGCTTAGCAGGGACAGGGAGTATCGTCTCCTACGAGCAGTACTTC | CASSLAGTGSIVSYEQYF
TRBJ1-2 | . | . | TRBV9 | TGTGCCAGCAGCGTAGGGGGGTTTCCCCCGGACTATGGCTACACCTTC | CASSVGGFPPDYGYTF
TRBJ2-7 | . | . | TRBV10-3 | TGTGCCATCAGTCAGTCATATGGACTGTCAGGTGAGCAGTACTTC | CAISQSYGLSGEQYF
TRBJ2-1 | TRBD2 | . | TRBV19 | TGTGCCAGTAGACCTCTCGGGACTAGCGGGACTTTTGAGCAGTTCTTC | CASRPLGTSGTFEQFF
TRBJ2-1 | . | . | TRBV7-8 | TGTGCCAGCAGCCCGTTTCTCCATGAGCAGTTCTTC | CASSPFLHEQFF
TRBJ2-2 | TRBD2 | . | TRBV7-6 | TGTGCCAGCAGCTTAGTACCTAGCGGAGACGGGGAGCTGTTTTTT | CASSLVPSGDGELFF
TRBJ2-1 | TRBD2 | few | TRBV5-1 | TGCGCCAGCAGCTTGCGGGACCCGGGGGGTGAGCAGTTCTTC | CASSLRDPGGEQFF
TRBJ2-2 | TRBD2 | . | TRBV28 | TGTGCCAGCAGTTCCGGGACTAGCGGCACCGGGGAGCTGTTTTTT | CASSSGTSGTGELFF
TRBJ1-5 | . | few | TRBV4-2 | TGTGCCAGCAGCCAAGATGTTAGCAATCAGCCCCAGCATTTT | CASSQDVSNQPQHF
TRBJ1-1 | . | . | TRBV10-3 | TGTGCCATCCGAGTGAACACTGAAGCTTTCTTT | CAIRVNTEAFF
TRBJ2-2 | . | . | TRBV19 | TGTGCCAGTAGTATAGGACCGTGGGGCGGGGAGCTGTTTTTT | CASSIGPWGGELFF
TRBJ1-1 | . | . | TRBV5-1 | TGCGCCAGCAGCATGAGGGGGGACACTGAAGCTTTCTTT | CASSMRGDTEAFF
TRBJ2-3 | TRBD2 | . | TRBV2 | TGTGCCAGCAGTTCCCGGACTAGCGGGACCACAGATACGCAGTATTTT | CASSSRTSGTTDTQYF
TRBJ2-1 | TRBD2 | . | TRBV11-2 | TGTGCCAGCAGCTTACCTAGCGGGAGGGGTTACAATGAGCAGTTCTTC | CASSLPSGRGYNEQFF
TRBJ2-5 | . | once | TRBV28 | TGTGCCAGCAGTAGTGAGTACCAAGAGACCCAGTACTTC | CASSSEYQETQYF
TRBJ2-3 | TRBD1 | . | TRBV30 | TGTGCCTGGAGTTACTCCCGGACAGGGGGAATAGGTACGCAGTATTTT | CAWSYSRTGGIGTQYF
TRBJ2-4 | TRBD1 | . | TRBV19 | TGTGCCAGTAGGGAGCAGGGGGACAAAAACATTCAGTACTTC | CASREQGDKNIQYF
TRBJ2-5 | . | . | TRBV5-1 | TGCGCCAGCAGGACCGCCGTGGGTCCAGAGACCCAGTACTTC | CASRTAVGPETQYF
TRBJ2-1 | TRBD2 | . | TRBV4-1 | TGCGCCAGCAGCCAACACCAGGGACTAGCGGGAGGTTACAATGAGCAGTTCTTC | CASSQHQGLAGGYNEQFF
TRBJ1-1 | . | . | TRBV11-2 | TGTGCCAGCAGCCCAGGGCGGAACACTGAAGCTTTCTTT | CASSPGRNTEAFF
TRBJ2-7 | TRBD2 | . | TRBV10-2 | TGCGCCAGCACGACAGCCGGGACTAGCTTTTCCGAGCAGTACTTC | CASTTAGTSFSEQYF
TRBJ2-5 | TRBD2 | . | TRBV11-2 | TGTGCCAGCAGCCTTGGACTAGCGGGAGGAGAGACCCAGTACTTC | CASSLGLAGGETQYF
TRBJ2-1 | . | . | TRBV28 | TGTGCCAGCAGTTGGGGGCAGCGGGATTCCATCAATGAGCAGTTCTTC | CASSWGQRDSINEQFF
TRBJ1-3 | . | . | TRBV6-1 | TGTGCCAGCAGTGAAATAGTCTTCTCTGGAAACACCATATATTTT | CASSEIVFSGNTIYF
TRBJ1-2 | . | . | TRBV28 | TGTGCCAGCAGTTCATCAGGCGGGAGCTATGGCTACACCTTC | CASSSSGGSYGYTF
TRBJ1-1 | . | . | TRBV11-3 | TGTGCCAGCAGCTTCCAGGGGAACACTGAAGCTTTCTTT | CASSFQGNTEAFF
TRBJ2-1 | . | . | TRBV28 | TGTGCCAGCAGTTCCCCACGGGAGCAGTTCTTC | CASSSPREQFF
TRBJ1-5 | . | once | TRBV5-5 | TGTGCCAGCAGCTTGGACGGTTATCAGCCCCAGCATTTT | CASSLDGYQPQHF
TRBJ1-2 | TRBD1 | once | TRBV7-2 | TGTGCCAGCGAACCGGACAGGGGCCTCTATGGCTACACCTTC | CASEPDRGLYGYTF
TRBJ2-3 | . | . | TRBV28 | TGTGCCAGCAGCAAAGGTAGCACAGATACGCAGTATTTT | CASSKGSTDTQYF
TRBJ1-5 | . | . | TRBV7-2 | TGTGCCAGCAGCCCCGGGGGGGTCGGGGGCAATCAGCCCCAGCATTTT | CASSPGGVGGNQPQHF
TRBJ1-5 | . | . | TRBV7-9 | TGTGCCAGCAGCCAAGGCGGGAGGAATCAGCCCCAGCATTTT | CASSQGGRNQPQHF
TRBJ1-5 | . | . | TRBV28 | TGTGCCAGCAGTCCCACGGGGGGTAAGCAGCCCCAGCATTTT | CASSPTGGKQPQHF
TRBJ2-3 | . | . | TRBV7-9 | TGTGCCAGCAGATCAGATACGCAGTATTTT | CASRSDTQYF
TRBJ2-5 | . | . | TRBV5-1 | TGCGCCAGCAGCTTGTTCTTGGGCGCCGGCGAGACCCAGTACTTC | CASSLFLGAGETQYF
TRBJ2-1 | . | . | TRBV7-2 | TGTGCCAGCAGCTTGGATTACAATGAGCAGTTCTTC | CASSLDYNEQFF